This TCR beta chain was obtained from a study of cytotoxic CD8 clonotypes in ibrutinib-treated CLL (dated by TCRdb to the early 2020s). In terms of the full investigation: The cohort had 11 relapsed/refractory and roughly 15 treatment-naive patients; roughly 17 were IGHV unmutated. Responses were partial in approximately 24 patients and complete in 2; after median around 66 months follow-up, about 14 stayed in remission and some twelve progressed. Cryopreserved peripheral blood mononuclear cells were collected before treatment, at response, and at either disease progression or sustained remission. On average, each sample yielded about 260,000 productive templates and roughly 95,000 productive rearrangements. The response samples were drawn at a median of 12 months into treatment, with a range of about 6 to 36 months. Longitudinal samples were available for about 30% of the roughly 90 trial participants. Results the study describes overall, beyond this receptor: Clonality rose at ibrutinib response, remained stable during sustained remission, and dropped back toward baseline at progression. Public clonotypes were rare and either shrank or stayed stable during treatment, and the rise in clonality at ibrutinib response reflected expansion of private clonotypes. Baseline clonality was found to be higher than that of age-matched healthy donors and was strongly correlated with circulating CD8+ T-cell counts. Sampling times were not matched between sustained-remission and progressing patients, and lymph node repertoires were not studied.

A MiSeq instrument was used for deep resolution sequencing, which targeted depths ranging from 1 in 1 million up to 1 in 200,000 T cells, with coverage averaging 10x for each clonotype. TCR beta libraries were generated with the immunoSEQ hsTCRB Kit. The authors processed their data as follows. The data were analyzed with ImmunoSEQ Analyzer and ImmunoSEQ Data Assistant, and V, D and J gene assignments followed IMGT definitions. Clonality, which ranges from 0 to 1, was calculated by subtracting the normalized Shannon entropy of productive rearrangement frequencies from one. Public clonotype analysis was restricted to overrepresented clonotypes comprising at least 0.05% of each patient's repertoire. Roughly 12 age-matched healthy donor repertoires from immuneACCESS were used as controls for clonality. The source is immuneACCESS, and TCRdb retained only in-frame sequences with V and J called. Part of the clones is not carried over; for the studies checked, unresolved V genes explain less than half of this, and the remainder is unexplained. V and J calls and clone size are as listed in that table; D and trimming were resolved from the DNA. Present in this sample are tens of thousands of clones, about half of which were seen just once. Together, the top ten hold under 20% of the sample.

For TCR beta library preparation, 2 to 2.5 micrograms of genomic DNA were isolated from cryopreserved PBMCs. Longitudinal blood samples from CLL patients on ibrutinib monotherapy underwent high-throughput TCR beta sequencing. The patients were enrolled in a single-center, open-label phase 2 trial of ibrutinib monotherapy. In the germline V gene, CDR1 corresponds to SGHRS and CDR2 to YFSETQ. The V end gives up 0 bases and the J end 6 bases, leaving 2 bases in the junction not matched to a gene. The CDR3 numbers 14 residues from cysteine through phenylalanine. Of the read, only the CDR3 DNA is kept; its 42 bases are in frame from base 1. Comment on this clone: Its specific antigen is unknown. Base qualities are not provided; no much larger clone lies one nucleotide away.

The source of this sequence is a human donor with chronic lymphocytic leukemia. The input for sequencing was PBMCs, taken before ibrutinib treatment. The chain is assembled from TRBV5-1 and TRBJ1-4, with 7 middle bases fitting TRBD1. The CDR3 region reads CASSLGQGYEKLFF. In nucleotide form, the sequence is TGCGCCAGCAGCTTGGGACAGGGTTATGAAAAACTGTTTTTT.